The 10 T cell receptor beta chains below were found in one sample sequenced in a study of shared clonotypes between healthy human individuals. Only CD45RO-negative cells positively selected for CCR7 counted as naive CD8 cells, so terminally differentiated effector memory CD45RA+ cells were excluded. Measured with immunoSEQ multiplex PCR; TCRdb has only the in-frame clones, and not every one. The data show 2 million to 2.5 million clones, about 95% seen once. The sequenced sample consisted of naive CD8+ T cells sorted from blood. Receptor source: a man younger than 35 in good health.

The rearrangement uses TRBV25-1 and TRBJ2-1; TRBD2 agrees at 12 bases. V shed 3 bases and J 3 bases; nucleotides not matched to a gene: 6. This CDR3 is built from 17 residues. Germline loops: CDR1 MGHDK, CDR2 SYGVNS. The CDR3 spells CASSETSGSGYYNEQFF. CDR3 nucleotides: TGTGCCAGCAGTGAGACTAGCGGGAGTGGGTACTACAATGAGCAGTTCTTC.

The chain combines TRBV9 with TRBJ2-3; 11 bases are a match to TRBD1. Trimming at V came to 0 bases and at J to 0 bases, leaving 3 bases not matched to a gene. CDR1 SGDLS and CDR2 YYNGEE come from the germline V gene. This CDR3 region has 17 residues. CDR3 in amino acids: CASSVVGTGGSTDTQYF. Written as DNA, the CDR3 is TGTGCCAGCAGCGTAGTGGGGACAGGGGGGAGCACAGATACGCAGTATTTT.

The gene calls are TRBV5-1 and TRBJ2-7; 7 bases are shared with TRBD2. Germline V CDR1 and CDR2: SGHRS, YFSETQ. This CDR3 spans 18 amino acids. With V trimmed by 5 bases and J by 0 bases, 17 bases remained unmatched. CDR3 nucleotides: TGCGCCAGCAGTCTAGGGTTGGCGGGAGAGGACCTCTCCTACGAGCAGTACTTC. Its protein product is CASSLGLAGEDLSYEQYF.

This chain joins TRBV7-8 and TRBJ2-7, with 8 positions matching TRBD2. V shed 5 bases and J 3 bases; nucleotides not matched to a gene: 6. Germline loops: CDR1 SGHVS, CDR2 FQNEAQ. The CDR3 is 14 amino acids. The chain's CDR3 is CASSKAGVFYEQYF. The CDR3 nucleotides read TGTGCCAGCAGCAAAGCGGGAGTCTTCTACGAGCAGTACTTC. The variable domain in full, with the rest retrieved from reference TRBV7-8 and TRBJ2-7, is GAGVSQSPRYKVAKRGQDVALRCDPISGHVSLFWYQQALGQGPEFLTYFQNEAQLDKSGLPSDRFFAERPEGSVSTLKIQRTQQEDSAVYLCASSKAGVFYEQYFGPGTRLTVT.

The rearrangement links TRBV7-9 to TRBJ2-1, with a possible D match to TRBD2 (6 bases). In germline, CDR1 is SEHNR, CDR2 FQNEAQ (reference sequence). The length of the CDR3 is 15 residues. V was trimmed by 2 bases and J by 8 bases, leaving 16 bases between them. CDR3: CASSLMDGEVYEQFF. CDR3 coding DNA: TGTGCCAGCAGCTTAATGGACGGGGAGGTATATGAGCAGTTCTTC.

This sequence joins TRBV19 and TRBJ2-7, with 8 bases identical to TRBD1. This CDR3 is built from 12 residues. Germline V gene lookup returns CDR1 LNHDA and CDR2 SQIVND (reference sequence). J gave up 2 bases and V 9 bases, and 3 bases lay outside the gene matches. CDR3 coding DNA: TGTGCCAGCGGGACAGGTACCTACGAGCAGTACTTC. Protein: CASGTGTYEQYF.

The chain uses TRBV7-6 and TRBJ2-7; the D gene is possibly TRBD1 (5 bases). The V end was cut by 5 bases, the J end by 1 base, with 9 bases between. The CDR3 contains 13 residues. Germline V gene sequence: CDR1 SGHVS, CDR2 FNYEAQ. CDR3 sequence reads: CASSQGPSYEQYF. The CDR3 nucleotides are TGTGCCAGCAGCCAGGGCCCTTCCTACGAGCAGTACTTC.

The chain recombines TRBV28 with TRBJ2-3; D is perhaps TRBD2 (6 bases). The CDR3 loop spans 12 amino acids. Trimming pared 5 bases from V and 10 bases from J, leaving 13 bases between. Germline V gene data show CDR1 as MDHEN and CDR2 as SYDVKM. CDR3 sequence (DNA): TGTGCCAGCAGTCCACCGGGACTTTCGCAGTATTTT. The encoded protein is CASSPPGLSQYF.

The chain links TRBV4-1 to TRBJ2-5; D is unresolved. This CDR3 comprises 13 residues. Germline CDR1 is MGHRA and CDR2 is YSYEKL. The ends were cut back, 4 bases at V and 0 bases at J, with 6 bases in the middle. In DNA form, the CDR3 reads TGCGCCAGCAGCCCCCGGAACCAAGAGACCCAGTACTTC. This gives the protein CASSPRNQETQYF.

This rearrangement joins TRBV9 to TRBJ1-2, with a weak D call TRBD1 (6 bases). Trimming removed 5 bases at V and 6 bases at J, with 14 bases between. Per the germline V gene, CDR1 is SGDLS and CDR2 is YYNGEE. The CDR3 sequence is 13 residues long. The CDR3: CASSSTGTHGYTF. In nucleotides, the CDR3 is TGTGCCAGCAGTTCTACAGGGACCCATGGCTACACCTTC.